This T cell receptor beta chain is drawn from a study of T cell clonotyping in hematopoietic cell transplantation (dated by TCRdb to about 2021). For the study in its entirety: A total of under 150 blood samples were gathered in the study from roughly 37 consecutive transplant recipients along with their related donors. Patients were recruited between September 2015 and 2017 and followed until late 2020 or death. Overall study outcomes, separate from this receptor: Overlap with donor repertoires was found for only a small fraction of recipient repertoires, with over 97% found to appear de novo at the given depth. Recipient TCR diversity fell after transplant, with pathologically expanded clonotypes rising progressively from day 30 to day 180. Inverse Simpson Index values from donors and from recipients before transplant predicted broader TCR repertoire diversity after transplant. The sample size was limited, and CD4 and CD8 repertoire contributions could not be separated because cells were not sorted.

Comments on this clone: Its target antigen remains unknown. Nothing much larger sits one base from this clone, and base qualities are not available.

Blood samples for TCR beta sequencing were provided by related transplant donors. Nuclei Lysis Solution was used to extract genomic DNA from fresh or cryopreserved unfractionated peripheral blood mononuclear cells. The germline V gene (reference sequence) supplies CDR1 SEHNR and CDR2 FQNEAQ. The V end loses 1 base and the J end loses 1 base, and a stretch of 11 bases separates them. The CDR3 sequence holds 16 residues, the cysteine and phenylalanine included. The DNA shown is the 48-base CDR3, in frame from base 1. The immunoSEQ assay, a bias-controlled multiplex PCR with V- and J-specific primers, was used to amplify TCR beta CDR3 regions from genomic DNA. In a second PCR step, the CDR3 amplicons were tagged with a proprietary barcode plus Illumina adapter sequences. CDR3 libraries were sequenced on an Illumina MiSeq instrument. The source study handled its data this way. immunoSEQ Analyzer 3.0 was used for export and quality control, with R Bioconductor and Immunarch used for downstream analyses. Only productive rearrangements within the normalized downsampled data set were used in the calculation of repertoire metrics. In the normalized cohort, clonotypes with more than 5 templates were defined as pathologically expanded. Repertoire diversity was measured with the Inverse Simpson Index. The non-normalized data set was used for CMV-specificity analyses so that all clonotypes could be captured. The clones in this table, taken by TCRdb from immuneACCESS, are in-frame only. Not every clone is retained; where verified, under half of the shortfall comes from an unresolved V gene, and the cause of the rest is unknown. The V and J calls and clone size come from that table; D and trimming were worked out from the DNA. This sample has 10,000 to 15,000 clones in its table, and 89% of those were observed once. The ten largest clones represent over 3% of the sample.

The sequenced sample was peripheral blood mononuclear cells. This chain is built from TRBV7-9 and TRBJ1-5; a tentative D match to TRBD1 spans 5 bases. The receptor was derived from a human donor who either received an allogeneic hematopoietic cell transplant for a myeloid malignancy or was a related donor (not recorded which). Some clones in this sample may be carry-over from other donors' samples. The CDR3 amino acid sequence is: CASSLETGGSNQPQHF. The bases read TGTGCCAGCAGCTTAGAGACCGGGGGGAGCAATCAGCCCCAGCATTTT.